Presented here are 28 T cell receptor beta chains from one specimen sequenced in a study of radiotherapy plus CTLA-4 blockade in lung cancer. Sequencing was performed with immunoSEQ multiplex PCR; in TCRdb, only in-frame clones are kept and a portion is missing. The table shows fewer than 100,000 clones, with less than 90% occurring only once. The input for sequencing was peripheral blood, taken from a patient treated with radiotherapy plus ipilimumab. These receptors all come from a human donor with non-small cell lung cancer who had stable disease on radiotherapy plus ipilimumab.

This chain joins TRBV19 and TRBJ1-5; 9 nucleotides line up with TRBD1. The germline V gene has CDR1 LNHDA and CDR2 SQIVND (reference sequence). J gave up 4 bases and V 4 bases, and 8 bases lay outside the gene matches. There are 16 residues in the CDR3. For the CDR3, the DNA is TGTGCCAGTAGTACTACAGGGGGCGCTTGGAATCAGCCCCAGCATTTT. Translating it yields CASSTTGGAWNQPQHF.

Concerning this clone: Other DNA sequences in this specimen translate into the identical CDR3. This chain links TRBV19 with TRBJ1-1; TRBD1 matches 7 bases. Germline assignment: CDR1 LNHDA and CDR2 SQIVND (reference sequence). The V segment lost 5 bases and the J segment 5 bases; nucleotides outside the gene matches: 5. There are 13 residues in the CDR3. Here the CDR3 reads CASSSTGWTEAFF. CDR3 sequence (DNA): TGTGCCAGTAGTTCGACAGGGTGGACTGAAGCTTTCTTT. Complete variable domain (other parts from reference TRBV19 and TRBJ1-1): DGGITQSPKYLFRKEGQNVTLSCEQNLNHDAMYWYRQDPGQGLRLIYYSQIVNDFQKGDIAEGYSVSREKKESFPLTVTSAQKNPTAFYLCASSSTGWTEAFFGQGTRLTVV.

This clone was observed a handful of times. CDR3 residues: CASSIPTFNQPQHF. The CDR3 DNA follows: TGTGCCAGTAGTATTCCCACTTTCAATCAGCCCCAGCATTTT. The chain uses TRBV19 and TRBJ1-5; unclear D gene. The CDR3 contains 14 residues. CDR1 and CDR2 from the germline V gene are LNHDA and SQIVND (reference sequence). V was trimmed by 3 bases and J by 3 bases, leaving 9 bases between them.

This sequence joins TRBV14 and TRBJ1-1, with 12 bases fitting TRBD1. Germline V gives CDR1 SGHDN, CDR2 FVKESK. There are 19 residues in the CDR3. The V and J ends lost 1 base and 4 bases, in that order; junction bases with no gene match: 13. CDR3 protein: CASSQAPLPGQGASTEAFF. DNA of the CDR3: TGTGCCAGCAGCCAAGCGCCCCTACCGGGACAGGGGGCTTCCACTGAAGCTTTCTTT.

The CDR3 here is CSVVSGVYGYTF. CDR3 bases: TGCAGCGTTGTATCGGGGGTCTATGGCTACACCTTC. This rearrangement joins TRBV29-1 to TRBJ1-2, with D possibly TRBD1 on 5 matching bases. V gave up 4 bases and J gave up 4 bases, with 10 bases separating them. The CDR3 has 12 amino acids. In germline, CDR1 is SQVTM, CDR2 ANQGSEA.

This sequence joins TRBV30 and TRBJ2-7, with TRBD1 matching over 11 bases. V was clipped by 4 bases and J by 6 bases; unmatched bases: 11. This CDR3 is 15 amino acids long. Germline V gene data show CDR1 as GTSNPN and CDR2 as SVGIG (reference sequence). The CDR3 here is CAWTKRDRGMREQYF. The CDR3 DNA is TGTGCCTGGACAAAACGGGACAGGGGGATGCGCGAGCAGTACTTC.

The table lists this clone with a few counts. V is TRBV28 and J is TRBJ1-2; 8 bases fit TRBD1. Germline CDR1 and CDR2: MDHEN and SYDVKM. The V segment lost 7 bases and the J segment 4 bases; nucleotides outside the gene matches: 11. This CDR3 contains 15 residues. CDR3 nucleotide sequence: TGTGCCAGCATATCCAGGGGGCGCTCTAGCTATGGCTACACCTTC. The encoded protein is CASISRGRSSYGYTF.

The J gene is TRBJ2-2, the V gene TRBV7-9; 7 bases line up with TRBD1. Trimming took 11 bases from V and 6 from J; bases not matched to a gene: 6. The germline V gene has CDR1 SEHNR and CDR2 FQNEAQ (reference sequence). CDR3 length: 12 residues. The CDR3 region is CAPGQGAGELFF. As DNA, the CDR3 is TGTGCCCCAGGGCAGGGGGCCGGGGAGCTGTTTTTT.

The chain couples TRBV10-3 to TRBJ2-3; D uncertain. The germline gives CDR1 ENHRY, CDR2 SYGVKD. The CDR3 is 16 residues long. V was pared by 0 bases and J by 4 bases, with 14 bases between. This CDR3 is CAISESVTGPADTQYF. CDR3 nucleotide sequence: TGTGCCATCAGTGAGTCGGTAACTGGGCCGGCAGATACGCAGTATTTT.

CDR3 sequence reads: CASTRSSPMENEQFF. In DNA form, the CDR3 reads TGTGCCAGCACCCGATCCTCCCCCATGGAAAATGAGCAGTTCTTC. The chain has TRBV2 and TRBJ2-1; D unclear. CDR1 and CDR2 (germline): SNHLY, FYNNEI. The CDR3 covers 15 residues. Trimming removed 7 bases from V and 7 bases from J, with 20 bases in between.

This chain connects TRBV5-6 to TRBJ2-3; 7 bases agree with TRBD1. The CDR3 contains 14 residues. The V and J ends lost 0 bases and 6 bases, in that order; junction bases with no gene match: 4. In germline, CDR1 is SGHDT, CDR2 YYEEEE. CDR3 loop: CASSLEQGRDTQYF. The CDR3 DNA sequence: TGTGCCAGCAGCTTGGAACAGGGGCGGGATACGCAGTATTTT.

The chain employs TRBV7-8 and TRBJ2-7; 12 positions match TRBD2. CDR3 size: 14 residues. Germline CDR1 SGHVS, CDR2 FQNEAQ. The trim removed 5 bases at V and 2 bases at J, leaving 1 base unmatched. CDR3 sequence (DNA): TGTGCCAGCAGCCCTAGCGGGAGGGCCTACGAGCAGTACTTC. It codes for CASSPSGRAYEQYF.

The chain has TRBV9 and TRBJ2-1, with a tentative D call TRBD2 (5 bases). This CDR3 has 15 residues. Per the germline V gene, CDR1 is SGDLS and CDR2 is YYNGEE. V shed 0 bases and J shed 4 bases, with 11 bases lying between them. The DNA of the CDR3 is TGTGCCAGCAGCGTAGAAACGGGGAGTTACAATGAGCAGTTCTTC. Its translation: CASSVETGSYNEQFF.

The CDR3 coding sequence is TGTGCCAGCAGTTTCCGGATTGTGGATGAGCAGTTCTTC. It codes for CASSFRIVDEQFF. The chain carries TRBV27 and TRBJ2-1, with unresolved D. CDR3 length: 13 amino acids. From germline, CDR1 is MNHEY and CDR2 SMNVEV (reference sequence). V dropped 3 bases and J dropped 8 bases, with 11 bases sitting between them.

This rearrangement joins TRBV27 to TRBJ1-2; TRBD1 agrees at 7 bases. The germline V gene has CDR1 MNHEY and CDR2 SMNVEV (reference sequence). This CDR3 has 16 residues. V shed 2 bases and J 8 bases; nucleotides not matched to a gene: 14. CDR3 region: CASSLRRGTARRGYTF. CDR3 in DNA: TGTGCCAGCAGTTTAAGGAGAGGGACAGCCCGGAGAGGCTACACCTTC.

The rearrangement links TRBV5-1 to TRBJ2-1; a weak D match, TRBD1 (6 bases). The CDR3 is 15 residues long. The germline gives CDR1 SGHRS, CDR2 YFSETQ. The germline V and J ends were trimmed by 0 bases and 4 bases, with 11 bases remaining between them. CDR3 coding DNA: TGCGCCAGCAGCTTGGAAAACCAGGGGTACAATGAGCAGTTCTTC. Amino acid sequence: CASSLENQGYNEQFF. Full variable domain (rest looked up from reference TRBV5-1 and TRBJ2-1): KAGVTQTPRYLIKTRGQQVTLSCSPISGHRSVSWYQQTPGQGLQFLFEYFSETQRNKGNFPGRFSGRQFSNSRSEMNVSTLELGDSALYLCASSLENQGYNEQFFGPGTRLTVL.

This rearrangement joins TRBV28 to TRBJ2-3, with a tentative D call TRBD2 (5 bases). V shed 10 bases and J shed 0 bases, with 20 bases lying between them. Germline-derived CDR1 and CDR2 are MDHEN and SYDVKM. This CDR3 is 16 amino acids long. As DNA, the CDR3 is TGTGCCACCACCCCTGCTAGCCGAACTAGCACAGATACGCAGTATTTT. Amino acid sequence: CATTPASRTSTDTQYF.

The chain employs TRBV30 and TRBJ2-7; 8 positions agree with TRBD1. Germline CDR1 reads GTSNPN; CDR2 reads SVGIG (reference sequence). J lost 3 bases, V lost 0 bases, and 7 bases had no gene match. There are 15 residues in the CDR3. CDR3 residues: CAWSVSGGGGYEQYF. In DNA, the CDR3 is TGTGCCTGGAGTGTATCAGGGGGCGGAGGCTACGAGCAGTACTTC.

The rearrangement joins TRBV19 to TRBJ1-6; D is perhaps TRBD1 (5 bases). There are 13 residues in the CDR3. V gave up 5 bases and J gave up 7 bases, with 9 bases separating them. Per germline, CDR1 LNHDA and CDR2 SQIVND (reference sequence). The CDR3 DNA is TGTGCCAGTAGTCCAAGACAGAATTCACCCCTCCACTTT. Translated: CASSPRQNSPLHF.

The chain recombines TRBV5-6 with TRBJ1-2, with 8 bases identical to TRBD1. The length of the CDR3 is 13 residues. The junction had 6 bases not matched to a gene; V was cut back by 3 bases and J by 8 bases. The V gene's germline CDR1 is SGHDT and CDR2 YYEEEE. The DNA of the CDR3 is TGTGCCAGCAGCTCCGGACAGGGTCGGGGCTACACCTTC. Its protein is CASSSGQGRGYTF.

This clone was observed a few times. The chain has TRBV5-3 and TRBJ1-5; D is undetermined. TRBV5-3 is flagged as an ORF with uncertain function. Trimming took 0 bases from V and 4 from J, leaving 2 bases between them. The CDR3 is 12 amino acids. CDR3 region: CARSLANQPQHF. The CDR3, as DNA: TGTGCCAGAAGCTTGGCGAATCAGCCCCAGCATTTT.

This clone appeared once. The J gene is TRBJ1-5, the V gene TRBV28; possibly TRBD1 for D (5 bases). V lost 6 bases and J 6 bases, leaving 9 bases between the germline ends. CDR1 MDHEN and CDR2 SYDVKM come from the germline V gene. This CDR3 is 12 amino acids long. The DNA of the CDR3 is TGTGCCAGCAGCCTCCAGGGTCAGCCCCAGCATTTT. This codes for CASSLQGQPQHF.

V gene TRBV6-1 combines with J gene TRBJ1-6; D call uncertain. V lost 3 bases and J 7 bases, leaving 13 bases between the germline ends. Germline CDR1 MNHNS, CDR2 SASEGT. The CDR3 extends over 15 amino acids. CDR3 nucleotides: TGTGCCAGCAGTGAGGCCGGGTTCGGAAATTCACCCCTCCACTTT. Residues: CASSEAGFGNSPLHF.

V is TRBV28 and J is TRBJ2-5; 9 bases are shared with TRBD2. From germline, CDR1 is MDHEN and CDR2 SYDVKM. This CDR3 has 16 residues. Trimming at V came to 5 bases and at J to 2 bases, leaving 9 bases not matched to a gene. The CDR3 DNA is TGTGCCAGCAGTCCTTACCTAGCGGGAACTCAAGAGACCCAGTACTTC. Translation: CASSPYLAGTQETQYF. The full variable domain, rest sourced from reference TRBV28 and TRBJ2-5, is DVKVTQSSRYLVKRTGEKVFLECVQDMDHENMFWYRQDPGLGLRLIYFSYDVKMKEKGDIPEGYSVSREKKERFSLILESASTNQTSMYLCASSPYLAGTQETQYFGPGTRLLVL.

This clone appeared a few times. This chain connects TRBV7-2 to TRBJ1-2, with D possibly being TRBD1 (6 bases). The CDR3 length is 13 residues. Trimming left V 1 base short and J 7 bases short, with 10 bases between. The germline V gene encodes CDR1 SGHTA and CDR2 FQGNSA. Written as DNA, the CDR3 is TGTGCCAGCAGCTTAGGAGGGGGTACTGGCTACACCTTC. This encodes CASSLGGGTGYTF.

The chain combines TRBV5-4 with TRBJ1-2; weak D call: TRBD1 (6 bases). Germline lookup yields CDR1 SGHNT and CDR2 YYREEE (reference sequence). The CDR3 has 15 residues. V dropped 1 base and J dropped 1 base, with 11 bases sitting between them. For the CDR3, the DNA is TGTGCCAGCAGCTTGTGGACAGCGATTAACTATGGCTACACCTTC. Translated, it gives CASSLWTAINYGYTF. The whole variable domain, remainder taken from reference TRBV5-4 and TRBJ1-2, is ETGVTQSPTHLIKTRGQQVTLRCSSQSGHNTVSWYQQALGQGPQFIFQYYREEENGRGNFPPRFSGLQFPNYSSELNVNALELDDSALYLCASSLWTAINYGYTFGSGTRLTVV.

The V gene is TRBV27, the J gene TRBJ1-5; 7 bases are shared with TRBD1. There are 14 residues in the CDR3. V was pared by 2 bases and J by 6 bases, with 4 bases of the junction left unmatched. Germline V gene lookup returns CDR1 MNHEY and CDR2 SMNVEV (reference sequence). This CDR3 is CASSLRTGVQPQHF. In DNA form, the CDR3 reads TGTGCCAGCAGTTTAAGAACAGGGGTTCAGCCCCAGCATTTT.

The chain couples TRBV9 to TRBJ1-5; D is undetermined. CDR3 length: 14 amino acids. The germline gives CDR1 SGDLS, CDR2 YYNGEE. Trimming pared 0 bases from V and 3 bases from J, leaving 7 bases between. DNA for the CDR3: TGTGCCAGCAGCGTAGGGGCCACCAATCAGCCCCAGCATTTT. It specifies CASSVGATNQPQHF.